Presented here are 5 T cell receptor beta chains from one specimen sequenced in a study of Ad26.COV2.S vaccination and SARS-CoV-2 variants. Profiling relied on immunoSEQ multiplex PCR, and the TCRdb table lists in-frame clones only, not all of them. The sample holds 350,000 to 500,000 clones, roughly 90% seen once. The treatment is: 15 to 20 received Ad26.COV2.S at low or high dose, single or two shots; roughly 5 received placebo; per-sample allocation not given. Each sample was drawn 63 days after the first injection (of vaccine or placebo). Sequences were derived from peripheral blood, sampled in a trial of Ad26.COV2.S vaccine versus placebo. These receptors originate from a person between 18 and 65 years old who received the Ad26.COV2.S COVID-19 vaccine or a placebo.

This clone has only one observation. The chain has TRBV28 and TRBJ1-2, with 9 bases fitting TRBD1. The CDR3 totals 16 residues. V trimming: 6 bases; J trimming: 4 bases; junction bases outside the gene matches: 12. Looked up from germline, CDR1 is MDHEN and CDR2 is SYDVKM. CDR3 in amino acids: CASRVPGQGRGYGYTF. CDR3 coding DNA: TGTGCCAGCAGAGTCCCGGGACAGGGCCGGGGCTATGGCTACACCTTC.

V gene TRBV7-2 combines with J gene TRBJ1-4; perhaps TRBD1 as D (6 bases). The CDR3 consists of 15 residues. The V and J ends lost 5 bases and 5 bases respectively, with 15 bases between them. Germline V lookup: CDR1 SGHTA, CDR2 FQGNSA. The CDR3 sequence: CASSPQGSVNEKLFF. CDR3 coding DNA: TGTGCCAGCAGCCCGCAGGGGAGCGTGAATGAAAAACTGTTTTTT.

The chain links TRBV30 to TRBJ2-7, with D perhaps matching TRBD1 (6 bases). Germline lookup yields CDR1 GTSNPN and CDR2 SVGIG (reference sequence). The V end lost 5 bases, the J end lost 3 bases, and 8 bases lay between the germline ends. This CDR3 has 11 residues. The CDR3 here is CAWGQLYEQYF. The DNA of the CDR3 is TGTGCCTGGGGACAGCTCTACGAGCAGTACTTC.

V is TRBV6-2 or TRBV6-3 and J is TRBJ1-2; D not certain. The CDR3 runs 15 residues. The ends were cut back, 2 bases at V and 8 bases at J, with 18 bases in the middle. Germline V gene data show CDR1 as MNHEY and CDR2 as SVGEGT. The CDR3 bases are TGTGCCAGCAGTTACGACCGACCTAGGGTACGGGGCTACACCTTC. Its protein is CASSYDRPRVRGYTF.

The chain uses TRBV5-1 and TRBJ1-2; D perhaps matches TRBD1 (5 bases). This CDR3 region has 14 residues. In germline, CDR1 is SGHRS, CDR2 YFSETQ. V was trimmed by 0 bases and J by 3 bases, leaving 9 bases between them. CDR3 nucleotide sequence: TGCGCCAGCAGCTTGGTGGGGCTAGACTATGGCTACACCTTC. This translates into CASSLVGLDYGYTF.